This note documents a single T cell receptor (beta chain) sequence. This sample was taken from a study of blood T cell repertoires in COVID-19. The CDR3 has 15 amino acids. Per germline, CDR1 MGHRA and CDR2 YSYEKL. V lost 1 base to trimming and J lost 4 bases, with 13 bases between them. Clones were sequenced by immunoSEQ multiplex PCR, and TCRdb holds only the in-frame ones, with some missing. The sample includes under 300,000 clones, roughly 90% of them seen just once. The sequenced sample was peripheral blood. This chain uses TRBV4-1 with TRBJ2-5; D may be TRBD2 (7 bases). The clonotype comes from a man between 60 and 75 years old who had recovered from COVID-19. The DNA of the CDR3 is TGCGCCAGCAGCCAAGGGGGGGGCTTTGGAGAGACCCAGTACTTC. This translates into CASSQGGGFGETQYF.